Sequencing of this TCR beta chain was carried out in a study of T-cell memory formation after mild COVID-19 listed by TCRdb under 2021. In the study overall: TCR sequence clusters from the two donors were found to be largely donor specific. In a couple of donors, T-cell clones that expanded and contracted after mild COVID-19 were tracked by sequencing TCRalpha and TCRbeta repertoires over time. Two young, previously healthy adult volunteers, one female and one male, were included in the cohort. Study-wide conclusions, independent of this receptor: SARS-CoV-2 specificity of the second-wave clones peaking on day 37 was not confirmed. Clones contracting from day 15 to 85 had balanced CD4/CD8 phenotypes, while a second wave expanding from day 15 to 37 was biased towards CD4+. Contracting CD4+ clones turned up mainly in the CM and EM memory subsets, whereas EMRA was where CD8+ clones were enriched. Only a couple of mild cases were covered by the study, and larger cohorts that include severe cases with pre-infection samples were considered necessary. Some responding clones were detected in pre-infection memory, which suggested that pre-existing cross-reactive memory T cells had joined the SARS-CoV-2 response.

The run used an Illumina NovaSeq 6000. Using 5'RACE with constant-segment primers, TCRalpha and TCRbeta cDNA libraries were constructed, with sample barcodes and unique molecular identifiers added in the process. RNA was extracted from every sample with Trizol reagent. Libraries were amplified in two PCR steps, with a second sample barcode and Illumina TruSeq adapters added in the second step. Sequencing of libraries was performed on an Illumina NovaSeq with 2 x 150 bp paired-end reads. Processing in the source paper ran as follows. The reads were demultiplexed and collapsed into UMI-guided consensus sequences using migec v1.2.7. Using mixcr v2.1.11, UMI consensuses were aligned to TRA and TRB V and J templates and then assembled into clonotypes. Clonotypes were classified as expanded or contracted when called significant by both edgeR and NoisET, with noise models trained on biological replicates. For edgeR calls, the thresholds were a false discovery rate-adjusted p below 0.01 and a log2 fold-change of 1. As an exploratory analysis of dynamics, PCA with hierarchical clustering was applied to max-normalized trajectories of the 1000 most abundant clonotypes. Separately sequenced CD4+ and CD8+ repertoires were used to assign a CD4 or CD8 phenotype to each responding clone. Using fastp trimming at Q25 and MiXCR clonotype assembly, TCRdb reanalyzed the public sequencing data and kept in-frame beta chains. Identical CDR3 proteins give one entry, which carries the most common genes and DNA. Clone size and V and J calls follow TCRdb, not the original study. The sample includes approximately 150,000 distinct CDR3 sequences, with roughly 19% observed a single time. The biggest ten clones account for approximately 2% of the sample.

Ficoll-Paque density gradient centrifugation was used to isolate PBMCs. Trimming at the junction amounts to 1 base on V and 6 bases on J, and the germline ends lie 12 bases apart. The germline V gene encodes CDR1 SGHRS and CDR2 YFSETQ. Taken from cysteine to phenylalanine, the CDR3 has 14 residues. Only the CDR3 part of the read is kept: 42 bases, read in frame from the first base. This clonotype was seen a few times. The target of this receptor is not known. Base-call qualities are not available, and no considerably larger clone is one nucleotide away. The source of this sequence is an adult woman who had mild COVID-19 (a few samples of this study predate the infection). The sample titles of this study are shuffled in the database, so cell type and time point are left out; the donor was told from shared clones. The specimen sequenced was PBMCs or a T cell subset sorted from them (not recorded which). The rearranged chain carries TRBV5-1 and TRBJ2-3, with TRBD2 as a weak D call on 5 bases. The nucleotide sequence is TGCGCCAGCAGCTTGATGGCCGGGGAGGATACGCAGTATTTT. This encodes CASSLMAGEDTQYF.